The TCR beta chain described here comes from a study of T-cell reconstitution after alpha-beta-depleted transplantation in children. The library targeted TCRbeta and was prepared with unique molecular identifiers. TCRdb called the PCR reads again in MiXCR, with one record for every CDR3 protein. The sample holds hundreds of thousands of distinct CDR3 sequences, around 15% seen once. General observations from the study: There were some patients whose high TCRbeta diversity at day 60 came from surviving recipient T cells and thymic progenitors.

This clonotype occurred many times. Antigen: not known. Trimming took off 1 base at V and 4 bases at J, with 10 bases between the two ends. The CDR3 length is 14 residues. The source of this sequence is a male patient aged 2-10 years who had a stem cell transplant for acute lymphoblastic leukemia, so the T cells may come from the graft donor. The sample was PBMCs, mostly from graft donor cells, taken 360 days after TCRalphabeta/CD19-depleted stem cell transplant. The V and J genes are TRBV12-3 or TRBV12-4 and TRBJ2-5; no firm D call. Here the CDR3 reads CASSLEPGRETQYF. CDR3 coding DNA: TGTGCCAGCAGTTTAGAACCCGGTCGAGAGACCCAGTACTTC.